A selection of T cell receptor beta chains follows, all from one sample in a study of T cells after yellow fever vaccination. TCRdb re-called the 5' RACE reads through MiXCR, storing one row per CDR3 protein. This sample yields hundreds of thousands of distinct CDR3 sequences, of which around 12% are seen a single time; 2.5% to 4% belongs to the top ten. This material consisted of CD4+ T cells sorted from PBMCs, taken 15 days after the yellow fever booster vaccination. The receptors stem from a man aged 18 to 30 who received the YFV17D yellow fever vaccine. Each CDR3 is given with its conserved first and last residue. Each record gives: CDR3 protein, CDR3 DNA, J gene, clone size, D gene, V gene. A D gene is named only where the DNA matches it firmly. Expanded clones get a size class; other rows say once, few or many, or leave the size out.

CDR3: CARAASLGGGSYF; DNA: TGTGCCAGGGCGGCCTCCTTAGGCGGGGGGTCGTATTTT; J: TRBJ2-3; size: few; D: TRBD2; V: TRBV2
CDR3: CASSQELAGGHEQFF; DNA: TGTGCCAGCAGCCAAGAACTAGCGGGGGGCCATGAGCAGTTCTTC; J: TRBJ2-1; size: few; D: TRBD2; V: TRBV4-2
CDR3: CASSPPFGTPNTGELFF; DNA: TGTGCCAGCTCACCACCGTTTGGGACTCCGAACACCGGGGAGCTGTTTTTT; J: TRBJ2-2; size: NA; D: NA; V: TRBV18
CDR3: CASSLADRGSGSGELFF; DNA: TGTGCCAGCAGTTTAGCGGACAGGGGATCTGGTAGCGGGGAGCTGTTTTTT; J: TRBJ2-2; size: NA; D: TRBD1; V: TRBV12-3/TRBV12-4
CDR3: CASKGGAGGHYNEQFF; DNA: TGTGCCAGTAAGGGCGGGGCGGGGGGACACTACAATGAGCAGTTCTTC; J: TRBJ2-1; size: few; D: TRBD2; V: TRBV19
CDR3: CASSSAMNTEAFF; DNA: TGTGCCAGCAGTTCAGCCATGAACACTGAAGCTTTCTTT; J: TRBJ1-1; size: many; D: NA; V: TRBV27
CDR3: CASSWGSSNYGYTF; DNA: TGTGCCAGCAGCTGGGGGAGTTCTAACTATGGCTACACCTTC; J: TRBJ1-2; size: NA; D: NA; V: TRBV7-2
CDR3: CASIWDRGTNGYTF; DNA: TGTGCCAGCATTTGGGACAGGGGAACGAATGGCTACACCTTC; J: TRBJ1-2; size: NA; D: TRBD1; V: TRBV6-1
CDR3: CASSSGEAYNEQFF; DNA: TGCGCCAGCAGCTCAGGGGAAGCCTACAATGAGCAGTTCTTC; J: TRBJ2-1; size: NA; D: NA; V: TRBV5-1
CDR3: CASSLDRSTDTQYF; DNA: TGCGCCAGCAGCTTGGACAGGAGCACAGATACGCAGTATTTT; J: TRBJ2-3; size: many; D: NA; V: TRBV5-1
CDR3: CASSLTATNEQFF; DNA: TGTGCCAGCAGTTTAACTGCTACCAATGAGCAGTTCTTC; J: TRBJ2-1; size: few; D: NA; V: TRBV12-3/TRBV12-4
CDR3: CASRIDRTAWAGYTF; DNA: TGTGCCAGCAGAATCGACAGGACTGCTTGGGCGGGCTACACCTTC; J: TRBJ1-2; size: few; D: NA; V: TRBV5-4
CDR3: CASSLLSRDITQYF; DNA: TGTGCCAGCAGCTTACTCAGCCGGGACATCACGCAGTATTTT; J: TRBJ2-3; size: NA; D: NA; V: TRBV7-2
CDR3: CVSRENTEAFF; DNA: TGTGTTAGCCGAGAGAACACTGAAGCTTTCTTT; J: TRBJ1-1; size: few; D: NA; V: TRBV7-2
CDR3: CASSYTGTGGSFF; DNA: TGTGCCAGCAGTTACACCGGGACAGGGGGGAGCTTCTTT; J: TRBJ1-1; size: many; D: TRBD1; V: TRBV6-5
CDR3: CASSYGGTSGGALGELFF; DNA: TGTGCCAGCAGTTACGGCGGGACTAGCGGGGGGGCCCTGGGGGAGCTGTTTTTT; J: TRBJ2-2; size: few; D: TRBD2; V: TRBV6-5
CDR3: CASSQGGTSSHEQYF; DNA: TGTGCCAGCAGCCAGGGCGGGACTAGCTCCCACGAGCAGTACTTC; J: TRBJ2-7; size: few; D: TRBD2; V: TRBV3-1
CDR3: CASSPDPEPREKLFF; DNA: TGCGCCAGCAGCCCCGACCCGGAGCCCCGTGAAAAACTGTTTTTT; J: TRBJ1-4; size: NA; D: NA; V: TRBV5-1
CDR3: CASRVVGTGNTIYF; DNA: TGTGCCAGCCGGGTCGTCGGTACCGGAAACACCATATATTTT; J: TRBJ1-3; size: NA; D: NA; V: TRBV12-3/TRBV12-4
CDR3: CASSQVPRPAPSGANVLTF; DNA: TGCGCCAGCAGCCAAGTTCCGAGACCAGCACCCTCTGGGGCCAACGTCCTGACTTTC; J: TRBJ2-6; size: few; D: NA; V: TRBV4-1
CDR3: CASTPGGANVLTF; DNA: TGTGCCAGCACCCCGGGCGGGGCCAACGTCCTGACTTTC; J: TRBJ2-6; size: NA; D: NA; V: TRBV7-9
CDR3: CATGGTSGATDTQYF; DNA: TGTGCCACCGGGGGGACTAGCGGGGCTACAGATACGCAGTATTTT; J: TRBJ2-3; size: NA; D: TRBD2; V: TRBV24-1
CDR3: CASSRYYRGPGYTF; DNA: TGTGCCAGCAGCAGATACTACAGGGGGCCTGGCTACACCTTC; J: TRBJ1-2; size: many; D: TRBD1; V: TRBV5-6
CDR3: CASSSTSGGYNEQFF; DNA: TGTGCCAGCAGCTCGACTAGCGGGGGGTACAATGAGCAGTTCTTC; J: TRBJ2-1; size: few; D: TRBD2; V: TRBV7-3
CDR3: CASSLGQGFADTQYF; DNA: TGCGCCAGCAGCTTGGGACAGGGGTTTGCAGATACGCAGTATTTT; J: TRBJ2-3; size: NA; D: TRBD1; V: TRBV5-1
CDR3: CASSLHSGSGTEAFF; DNA: TGCGCCAGCAGCTTGCATTCAGGGTCGGGCACTGAAGCTTTCTTT; J: TRBJ1-1; size: NA; D: NA; V: TRBV5-1
CDR3: CSARGAKVGQETQYF; DNA: TGCAGTGCTAGAGGGGCGAAAGTCGGTCAAGAGACCCAGTACTTC; J: TRBJ2-5; size: few; D: NA; V: TRBV20-1
CDR3: CASSEAGRMHQETQYF; DNA: TGTGCCAGCAGTGAAGCCGGCAGGATGCACCAAGAGACCCAGTACTTC; J: TRBJ2-5; size: many; D: NA; V: TRBV2
CDR3: CASSLLGGVTDTQYF; DNA: TGTGCCAGCAGCTTACTGGGGGGGGTCACAGATACGCAGTATTTT; J: TRBJ2-3; size: NA; D: TRBD2; V: TRBV7-3
CDR3: CASSLAGRAGANVLTF; DNA: TGTGCCAGCAGCTTAGCAGGGCGCGCCGGGGCCAACGTCCTGACTTTC; J: TRBJ2-6; size: NA; D: NA; V: TRBV5-4
CDR3: CATSGSRAGETDTQYF; DNA: TGTGCCACCAGTGGAAGTCGAGCGGGGGAGACAGATACGCAGTATTTT; J: TRBJ2-3; size: NA; D: TRBD2; V: TRBV24-1
CDR3: CASSLSPGFGRGTDTQYF; DNA: TGCGCCAGCAGCTTGTCTCCCGGGTTCGGCCGAGGAACAGATACGCAGTATTTT; J: TRBJ2-3; size: few; D: NA; V: TRBV5-1
CDR3: CASSYSSGAPREQYF; DNA: TGTGCCAGCAGTTACTCAAGCGGGGCGCCTAGGGAGCAGTACTTC; J: TRBJ2-7; size: many; D: TRBD2; V: TRBV6-5
CDR3: CASSGPAPPPTDTQYF; DNA: TGCGCCAGCAGTGGACCGGCCCCACCACCCACAGATACGCAGTATTTT; J: TRBJ2-3; size: few; D: NA; V: TRBV10-2